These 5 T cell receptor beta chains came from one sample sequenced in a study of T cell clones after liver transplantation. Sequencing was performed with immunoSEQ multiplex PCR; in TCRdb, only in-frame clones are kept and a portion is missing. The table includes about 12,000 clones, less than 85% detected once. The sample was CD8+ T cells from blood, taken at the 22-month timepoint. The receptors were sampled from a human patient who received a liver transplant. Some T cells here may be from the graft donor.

The CDR3 reads CASSAGEETQYF. DNA of the CDR3: TGTGCCAGCAGCGCGGGGGAAGAGACCCAGTACTTC. This chain joins TRBV7-6 and TRBJ2-5; TRBD2 matches 7 bases. The CDR3 covers 12 residues. V was pared by 5 bases and J by 3 bases, with 0 bases of the junction left unmatched. The germline V gene has CDR1 SGHVS and CDR2 FNYEAQ.

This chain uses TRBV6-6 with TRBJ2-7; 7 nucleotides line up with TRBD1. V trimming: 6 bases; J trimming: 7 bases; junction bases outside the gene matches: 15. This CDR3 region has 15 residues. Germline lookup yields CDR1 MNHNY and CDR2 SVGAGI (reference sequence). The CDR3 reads CASSPNWVTGEEQYF. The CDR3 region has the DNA TGTGCCAGCAGCCCCAATTGGGTCACAGGGGAGGAGCAGTACTTC.

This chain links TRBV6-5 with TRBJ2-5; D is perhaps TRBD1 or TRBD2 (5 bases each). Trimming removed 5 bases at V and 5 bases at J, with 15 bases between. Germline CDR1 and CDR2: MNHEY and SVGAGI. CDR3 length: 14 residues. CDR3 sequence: CASSPSPGRETQYF. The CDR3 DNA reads TGTGCCAGCAGTCCCTCACCGGGGCGGGAGACCCAGTACTTC.

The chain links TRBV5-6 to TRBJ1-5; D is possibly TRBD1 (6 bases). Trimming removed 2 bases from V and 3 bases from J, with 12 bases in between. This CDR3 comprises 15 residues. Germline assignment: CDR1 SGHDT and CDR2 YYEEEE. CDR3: CASSFSGTLNQPQHF. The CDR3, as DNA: TGTGCCAGCAGCTTTTCCGGGACACTCAATCAGCCCCAGCATTTT.

CDR3: CATSRGPEASGYQETQYF. CDR3 bases: TGTGCCACCAGCAGAGGGCCGGAGGCTAGCGGGTACCAAGAGACCCAGTACTTC. This rearrangement joins TRBV15 to TRBJ2-5, with TRBD2 identical over 8 bases. The CDR3 is 18 residues long. Unmatched junction bases numbered 10, after V lost 1 base and J lost 0 bases. The V gene's germline CDR1 is LNHNV and CDR2 YYDKDF (reference sequence).